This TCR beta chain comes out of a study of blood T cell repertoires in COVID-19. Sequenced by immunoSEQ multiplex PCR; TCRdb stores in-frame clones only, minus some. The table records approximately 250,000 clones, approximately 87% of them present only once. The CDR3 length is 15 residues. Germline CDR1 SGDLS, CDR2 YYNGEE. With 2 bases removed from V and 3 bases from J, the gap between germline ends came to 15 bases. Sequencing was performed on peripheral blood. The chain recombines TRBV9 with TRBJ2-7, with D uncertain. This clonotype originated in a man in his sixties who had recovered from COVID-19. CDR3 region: CASSVAPGWSYEQYF. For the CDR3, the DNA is TGTGCCAGCAGCGTGGCCCCGGGTTGGAGCTACGAGCAGTACTTC.